These 30 T cell receptor beta chains were all obtained from the same sample, sequenced in a study of blood T cell repertoires in COVID-19. Method: immunoSEQ multiplex PCR; TCRdb's copy keeps in-frame clones and lacks some. The sample holds 150,000 to 200,000 clones, about 88% seen once. The specimen was PBMCs or T cells enriched from blood (not recorded which). Receptors originate from a woman between 18 and 29 years old who had recovered from COVID-19.

This rearrangement joins TRBV20-1 to TRBJ2-2, with TRBD2 matching over 8 bases. Germline V lookup: CDR1 DFQATT, CDR2 SNEGSKA (reference sequence). The CDR3 runs 17 residues. V lost 3 bases and J lost 0; bases outside the gene matches: 9. CDR3: CSASIGLAGANTGELFF. CDR3 nucleotides: TGCAGTGCTAGTATCGGACTAGCTGGAGCGAACACCGGGGAGCTGTTTTTT.

The chain combines TRBV24-1 with TRBJ2-1; D possibly corresponds to TRBD1 (5 bases). Per germline, CDR1 KGHDR and CDR2 SFDVKD. The CDR3 is 14 amino acids. Trimming took 7 bases from V and 2 from J, leaving 11 bases between them. The DNA for the CDR3 is TGTGCCACCAGAGGTACAGGAACCTACAATGAGCAGTTCTTC. Translation: CATRGTGTYNEQFF.

The V gene is TRBV4-2, the J gene TRBJ1-5; weak D call: TRBD1 (5 bases). The V gene's germline CDR1 is LGHNA and CDR2 YNFKEQ. V was pared by 2 bases and J by 1 base, with 15 bases between. The CDR3 is made up of 17 amino acids. CDR3 coding DNA: TGTGCCAGCAGCCAATCCGGTGCGGGGGACAGCAATCAGCCCCAGCATTTT. Translating it yields CASSQSGAGDSNQPQHF.

This chain joins TRBV20-1 and TRBJ1-2, with 7 bases identical to TRBD1. The germline CDR1 and CDR2 sequences are DFQATT and SNEGSKA (reference sequence). This CDR3 comprises 15 residues. The junction had 10 bases not matched to a gene; V was cut back by 3 bases and J by 3 bases. The CDR3, as DNA: TGCAGTGCTAGTAAGGAAACAGGGGCTGACTATGGCTACACCTTC. Protein: CSASKETGADYGYTF.

This chain joins TRBV6-2 or TRBV6-3 and TRBJ2-1; D is unclear. With 5 bases removed from V and 5 bases from J, the gap between germline ends came to 19 bases. The CDR3 spans 16 residues. CDR1 MNHEY and CDR2 SVGEGT come from the germline V gene. The CDR3 nucleotides read TGTGCCAGCAGTCGTTCCAGCGCGCAACCGGACAATGAGCAGTTCTTC. Translating gives CASSRSSAQPDNEQFF.

The V gene is TRBV19, the J gene TRBJ1-1; weak D call: TRBD1 (5 bases). From germline, CDR1 is LNHDA and CDR2 SQIVND (reference sequence). V was trimmed by 10 bases and J by 5 bases, leaving 17 bases between them. CDR3 length: 13 residues. The CDR3 nucleotides are TGTGCCACCAATCCCGGAGGGGCTACTGAAGCTTTCTTT. Amino acid sequence: CATNPGGATEAFF.

The count of this clone is one. The V and J genes are TRBV29-1 and TRBJ1-1, with D perhaps matching TRBD1 (6 bases). The CDR3 covers 16 residues. The V and J ends lost 1 base and 0 bases respectively, with 15 bases between them. Germline-derived CDR1 and CDR2 are SQVTM and ANQGSEA. The CDR3 spells CSVEGLGAAMNTEAFF. The CDR3 DNA sequence: TGCAGCGTTGAAGGATTGGGGGCAGCCATGAACACTGAAGCTTTCTTT.

V is TRBV7-2 and J is TRBJ2-1; maybe TRBD2 (5 bases). CDR1 and CDR2 from the germline V gene are SGHTA and FQGNSA. This CDR3 has 14 amino acids. V gave up 8 bases and J gave up 4 bases, with 15 bases separating them. CDR3 nucleotides: TGTGCCAGCTCACGAGCGGACCTTTACAATGAGCAGTTCTTC. Protein: CASSRADLYNEQFF.

The gene calls are TRBV20-1 and TRBJ2-3; TRBD2 aligns across 8 bases. CDR3 length: 15 residues. Germline loops: CDR1 DFQATT, CDR2 SNEGSKA (reference sequence). V shed 3 bases and J 1 base; nucleotides not matched to a gene: 6. The CDR3 DNA sequence: TGCAGTGCTAGTAAGGGACTAGTGGGCACAGATACGCAGTATTTT. Protein: CSASKGLVGTDTQYF.

This chain connects TRBV12-3 or TRBV12-4 to TRBJ1-6; TRBD1 might be the D (6 bases). CDR3 length equals 13 residues. The ends were cut back, 5 bases at V and 9 bases at J, with 11 bases in the middle. The CDR3 coding sequence is TGTGCCAGCAGTGAACAGGGTGTTTCACCCCTCCACTTT. This codes for CASSEQGVSPLHF.

V and J are TRBV6-2 or TRBV6-3 and TRBJ2-5; 7 bases map to TRBD1. Germline CDR1 is MNHEY and CDR2 is SVGEGT. This CDR3 contains 15 residues. J lost 0 bases, V lost 5 bases, and 6 bases had no gene match. CDR3 DNA: TGTGCCAGCAGTACCGGGACAGCCGACCAAGAGACCCAGTACTTC. It is translated as CASSTGTADQETQYF.

The V gene is TRBV6-2 or TRBV6-3, the J gene TRBJ2-7, with 9 nucleotides matching TRBD1. Per germline, CDR1 MNHEY and CDR2 SVGEGT. This CDR3 is built from 14 residues. V was pared by 5 bases and J by 5 bases, with 7 bases of the junction left unmatched. CDR3 in DNA: TGTGCCAGCAGTCCACACAGGGGGCCGAACGAGCAGTACTTC. Its protein is CASSPHRGPNEQYF.

The V and J genes are TRBV6-5 and TRBJ1-2; D remains ambiguous. Per germline, CDR1 MNHEY and CDR2 SVGAGI. This CDR3 is 16 amino acids long. Trimming removed 2 bases at V and 0 bases at J, with 13 bases between. The CDR3 DNA sequence: TGTGCCAGCAGTTACCCACCCGGCAGCGCTAACTATGGCTACACCTTC. Protein product: CASSYPPGSANYGYTF.

This chain joins TRBV5-1 and TRBJ1-3; maybe TRBD1 (5 bases). CDR3 size: 16 residues. Germline loops: CDR1 SGHRS, CDR2 YFSETQ. The V gene lost 0 bases and the J gene lost 0 bases, with 10 bases spanning the gap. CDR3: CASSLGQLSSGNTIYF. The CDR3 nucleotides are TGCGCCAGCAGCTTGGGACAGCTTAGCTCTGGAAACACCATATATTTT.

This clone was counted a single time. The chain is built from TRBV12-3 or TRBV12-4 and TRBJ1-2; D remains ambiguous. This CDR3 spans 11 amino acids. V lost 3 bases to trimming and J lost 6 bases, with 5 bases between them. The CDR3 reads CASSFTDGYTF. CDR3 coding DNA: TGTGCCAGCAGTTTTACTGATGGCTACACCTTC.

This chain uses TRBV7-9 with TRBJ1-3, with D hard to call. This CDR3 is built from 17 residues. Per the germline V gene, CDR1 is SEHNR and CDR2 is FQNEAQ (reference sequence). V lost 2 bases, J lost 0 bases, and 14 bases lay in between. The CDR3 DNA is TGTGCCAGCAGCTTAAGTATGAGGGAACACTCTGGAAACACCATATATTTT. Protein: CASSLSMREHSGNTIYF.

CDR3 region: CASSFWTSGGNEQFF. In DNA, the CDR3 is TGCGCCAGCAGCTTTTGGACTAGCGGGGGCAATGAGCAGTTCTTC. The gene calls are TRBV5-1 and TRBJ2-1; the match to TRBD2 covers 13 bases. The CDR3 has 15 amino acids. Germline values: CDR1 SGHRS, CDR2 YFSETQ. The J segment lost 6 bases and the V segment lost 2 bases, leaving 2 bases of the junction unmatched.

The gene calls are TRBV5-1 and TRBJ1-6; tentatively, D is TRBD1 (6 bases). Germline-derived CDR1 and CDR2 are SGHRS and YFSETQ. V lost 4 bases to trimming and J lost 9 bases, with 17 bases between them. The CDR3 consists of 15 residues. CDR3 bases: TGCGCCAGCAGCCAAACTTCGGGGGGCGGTTCACCCCTCCACTTT. Its translation is CASSQTSGGGSPLHF.

The gene calls are TRBV7-9 and TRBJ1-5; D might be TRBD1 (5 bases). The V end lost 5 bases, the J end lost 2 bases, and 19 bases lay between the germline ends. Germline V gives CDR1 SEHNR, CDR2 FQNEAQ (reference sequence). CDR3 size: 17 residues. Here the CDR3 DNA reads TGTGCCAGCAGCCTAGGGGTTGGGCAGGGCGGCAATCAGCCCCAGCATTTT. This sequence encodes CASSLGVGQGGNQPQHF.

This clone was counted once. The chain combines TRBV5-6 with TRBJ1-5, with TRBD1 as a possible D gene (6 bases). The CDR3 extends over 13 amino acids. V lost 3 bases and J 6 bases, leaving 10 bases between the germline ends. Germline V gene lookup returns CDR1 SGHDT and CDR2 YYEEEE. The CDR3 DNA is TGTGCCAGCAGCTCCACAGGGTCTCAGCCCCAGCATTTT. Translating it yields CASSSTGSQPQHF.

CDR3 loop: CASSTLGQHNEQFF. DNA of the CDR3: TGTGCCAGCAGCACCTTGGGACAGCACAATGAGCAGTTCTTC. The chain has TRBV5-5 and TRBJ2-1; TRBD1 matches 7 bases. Germline V gene sequence: CDR1 SGHKS, CDR2 YYEKEE (reference sequence). The CDR3 is 14 residues long. V was clipped by 4 bases and J by 5 bases; unmatched bases: 6.

The chain joins TRBV19 to TRBJ2-5; possible D gene TRBD1, 5 bases. The CDR3 runs 15 residues. From germline, CDR1 is LNHDA and CDR2 SQIVND (reference sequence). Trimming pared 5 bases from V and 1 base from J, leaving 14 bases between. In DNA, the CDR3 is TGTGCCAGTAGTGAAGGGGATTTTCTCCAAGAGACCCAGTACTTC. Translated: CASSEGDFLQETQYF.

This chain connects TRBV4-1 to TRBJ2-3; D possibly corresponds to TRBD2 (5 bases). The V and J ends lost 0 bases and 2 bases respectively, with 9 bases between them. The CDR3 length is 15 residues. Per germline, CDR1 MGHRA and CDR2 YSYEKL. The CDR3: CASSQEGRDTDTQYF. The CDR3 bases are TGCGCCAGCAGCCAAGAGGGCCGGGACACAGATACGCAGTATTTT.

The chain links TRBV20-1 to TRBJ2-1; 10 positions match TRBD2. This CDR3 has 11 residues. Germline lookup yields CDR1 DFQATT and CDR2 SNEGSKA (reference sequence). The CDR3 region is CSSSGRQEQFF. The CDR3, as DNA: TGCAGCTCTAGCGGGAGACAGGAGCAGTTCTTC.

This sequence joins TRBV30 and TRBJ2-7; 7 bases fit TRBD1. The CDR3 covers 16 residues. In germline, CDR1 is GTSNPN, CDR2 SVGIG (reference sequence). The junction had 11 bases not matched to a gene; V was cut back by 2 bases and J by 1 base. The CDR3 is CAWSWAQGDTSYEQYF. CDR3 nucleotides: TGTGCCTGGAGTTGGGCCCAGGGGGACACATCCTACGAGCAGTACTTC.

The chain is built from TRBV7-9 and TRBJ2-3; TRBD2 matches 10 bases. Germline V gene data show CDR1 as SEHNR and CDR2 as FQNEAQ (reference sequence). This CDR3 has 16 amino acids. Unmatched junction bases numbered 5, after V lost 2 bases and J lost 3 bases. CDR3 bases: TGTGCCAGCAGCTTACCACTAGCGGGGTCAACAGATACGCAGTATTTT. This sequence encodes CASSLPLAGSTDTQYF.

The chain uses TRBV28 and TRBJ1-2; weak D call: TRBD1 (5 bases). Trimming stripped 2 bases from V and 4 bases from J, with 8 bases between. Per germline, CDR1 MDHEN and CDR2 SYDVKM. The CDR3 is made up of 13 amino acids. The CDR3 DNA sequence: TGTGCCAGCAGTTTACACAGGAGCTATGGCTACACCTTC. It yields the protein CASSLHRSYGYTF.

This chain connects TRBV7-2 to TRBJ2-5; 7 bases align to TRBD1. Per the germline V gene, CDR1 is SGHTA and CDR2 is FQGNSA. V trimming: 2 bases; J trimming: 5 bases; junction bases outside the gene matches: 14. The CDR3 consists of 17 residues. The CDR3 loop reads CASSLRGLGAPGETQYF. The CDR3 DNA is TGTGCCAGCAGCTTAAGGGGGCTAGGCGCACCCGGGGAGACCCAGTACTTC.

This chain links TRBV7-2 with TRBJ1-5; D is undetermined. Between the trimmed V and J ends, which lost 7 bases and 0 bases, there was a span of 7 bases. This CDR3 is 13 amino acids long. Germline V lookup: CDR1 SGHTA, CDR2 FQGNSA. The CDR3 here is CASKAGSNQPQHF. CDR3 bases: TGTGCCAGCAAGGCAGGTAGCAATCAGCCCCAGCATTTT.

The chain couples TRBV20-1 to TRBJ2-1; 8 nucleotides match TRBD2. The germline V gene encodes CDR1 DFQATT and CDR2 SNEGSKA (reference sequence). CDR3 length: 14 amino acids. J lost 3 bases, V lost 3 bases, and 4 bases had no gene match. The CDR3 loop reads CSASEREIYNEQFF. CDR3 sequence (DNA): TGCAGTGCTAGTGAGCGGGAGATCTACAATGAGCAGTTCTTC.